What follows are 30 T cell receptor beta chains derived from one specimen sequenced in a study of CXCR3-negative and CXCR3-positive naive CD8 T cells. UMI-tagged TRB cDNA libraries were built via 5' RACE. TCRdb reworked the 5' RACE reads into one entry per CDR3 protein, no DNA. The sample includes some 150,000 distinct CDR3 sequences. These receptors have no known antigen. Notes on the study in general: Against CXCR3-negative naive cells, CXCR3-positive naive cells showed more hydrophobic TRB CDR3s.

Input material: naive CXCR3+ CD8+ T cells from blood. Stated subset: CD45RO-CCR7+CD27+CD95- naive CD8+ T cells expressing CXCR3 (TNR3+). These receptors all come from a human donor in good health. Some clones in this sample may be carry-over from other donors' samples.

The chain uses TRBV4-1 and TRBJ1-2. The CDR3 consists of 14 residues. CDR1 is MGHRA and CDR2 is YSYEKL in the germline V gene. The CDR3 is CASSQDFREDGYTF.

The chain uses TRBV29-1 and TRBJ2-1; TCRdb picks TRBD1, but there is no DNA to check that call. The CDR3 totals 14 residues. From germline, CDR1 is SQVTM and CDR2 ANQGSEA. CDR3 protein: CSVEGQVNRNEQFF.

The rearrangement uses TRBV6-6 and TRBJ2-5; TCRdb lists TRBD2, though no DNA is available to test this call. Germline loops: CDR1 MNHNY, CDR2 SVGAGI (reference sequence). CDR3 size: 12 residues. CDR3 sequence reads: CASSGIRETQYF.

V and J are TRBV4-3 and TRBJ1-3; TCRdb names TRBD1, which stays unverified in the absence of DNA. The CDR3 runs 18 residues. CDR1 LGHNA and CDR2 YSLEER come from the germline V gene. CDR3 protein: CASSQEAVGELAGNTVYF.

The genes are TRBV7-9 and TRBJ2-2. The germline gives CDR1 SEHNR, CDR2 FQNEAQ (reference sequence). The CDR3 is 14 residues long. The CDR3 loop reads CASSSPDYTGELFF. Supplemented by reference TRBV7-9 and TRBJ2-2, the full variable domain reads DTGVSQNPRHKITKRGQNVTFRCDPISEHNRLYWYRQTLGQGPEFLTYFQNEAQLEKSRLLSDRFSAERPKGSFSTLEIQRTEQGDSAMYLCASSSPDYTGELFFGEGSRLTVL.

The rearrangement uses TRBV6-2 or TRBV6-3 and TRBJ1-6; TCRdb calls TRBD1, which cannot be checked without DNA. The CDR3 has 15 amino acids. Looked up from germline, CDR1 is MNHEY and CDR2 is SVGEGT. The CDR3 spells CASRYSGTDNSPLHF.

The chain employs TRBV27 and TRBJ1-5; the TRBD1 assignment by TCRdb is unverifiable without DNA. The CDR3 length is 15 residues. In germline, CDR1 is MNHEY, CDR2 SMNVEV (reference sequence). CDR3 amino acids: CASSYRGAGNQPQHF.

The rearrangement uses TRBV19 and TRBJ1-5; lacking DNA, the TRBD1 call made by TCRdb goes unchecked. Germline CDR1 and CDR2: LNHDA and SQIVND (reference sequence). CDR3 length: 15 amino acids. CDR3 region: CASSLSVGLGQPQHF.

This chain links TRBV7-6 with TRBJ1-1. Germline CDR1 is SGHVS and CDR2 is FNYEAQ. The CDR3 is 15 residues long. The CDR3 reads CASSLAGDTNTEAFF.

The gene calls are TRBV12-3 or TRBV12-4 and TRBJ2-7; without DNA, the TCRdb call of TRBD1 cannot be checked. CDR3 length: 16 residues. CDR3 in amino acids: CASSPPGALSSYEQYF.

The chain has TRBV29-1 and TRBJ2-7. The CDR3 spans 12 residues. Germline lookup yields CDR1 SQVTM and CDR2 ANQGSEA. The CDR3 spells CSFEGTTYEQYF.

The V gene is TRBV12-3 or TRBV12-4, the J gene TRBJ2-2. This CDR3 has 12 amino acids. CDR3 residues: CASSLIIGELFF.

The chain has TRBV12-3 or TRBV12-4 and TRBJ2-2; TCRdb proposes TRBD1, but this gene call is untestable without DNA. This CDR3 is built from 18 residues. CDR3 loop: CASSPGGPMGVITGELFF.

The chain employs TRBV14 and TRBJ2-3. This CDR3 is built from 15 residues. Germline V gene sequence: CDR1 SGHDN, CDR2 FVKESK. CDR3 loop: CASSQDNSRTDTQYF.

This chain uses TRBV5-1 with TRBJ2-7; TCRdb's D call of TRBD1 is untestable without DNA. The CDR3 extends over 15 amino acids. CDR1 is SGHRS, CDR2 YFSETQ, per germline. The CDR3 loop reads CASRWGDSESYEQYF. Full variable domain (rest looked up from reference TRBV5-1 and TRBJ2-7): KAGVTQTPRYLIKTRGQQVTLSCSPISGHRSVSWYQQTPGQGLQFLFEYFSETQRNKGNFPGRFSGRQFSNSRSEMNVSTLELGDSALYLCASRWGDSESYEQYFGPGTRLTVT.

The rearrangement uses TRBV5-7 and TRBJ2-3; TCRdb designates TRBD2, a call that cannot be tested without DNA. TRBV5-7 is filed as an ORF, its function uncertain. This CDR3 comprises 14 residues. CDR3 loop: CASSRGRAADTQYF.

This chain uses TRBV20-1 with TRBJ2-5; as DNA is missing, the TRBD2 call by TCRdb cannot be tested. The germline CDR1 and CDR2 sequences are DFQATT and SNEGSKA (reference sequence). The CDR3 is 15 residues long. The CDR3 loop reads CSAISSGGAEETQYF.

The genes are TRBV7-2 and TRBJ2-1; lacking DNA, the TRBD2 call made by TCRdb goes unchecked. CDR1 and CDR2 from the germline V gene are SGHTA and FQGNSA. The CDR3 runs to 17 residues. This chain's CDR3 is CASSFSTSGGDYNEQFF.

This chain connects TRBV6-6 to TRBJ2-1. CDR1 MNHNY and CDR2 SVGAGI come from the germline V gene (reference sequence). The CDR3 runs 14 residues. The CDR3 sequence is CASKDDGLYNEQFF.

The rearrangement joins TRBV12-3 or TRBV12-4 to TRBJ2-1; TCRdb outputs TRBD2, but without DNA this stays unchecked. CDR3 length: 17 amino acids. The CDR3 is CASILKGPSGSYNEQFF.

The chain recombines TRBV14 with TRBJ2-7; the D call from TCRdb, TRBD1, cannot be confirmed without DNA. Germline assignment: CDR1 SGHDN and CDR2 FVKESK. The CDR3 sequence is 14 residues long. CDR3 sequence: CASSLGQGANEQYF.

J is TRBJ2-2 and V is TRBV4-1; TCRdb returns TRBD1, unconfirmable since there is no DNA. Germline assignment: CDR1 MGHRA and CDR2 YSYEKL. The CDR3 is made up of 16 amino acids. CDR3: CASSQDMWGGAGELFF.

This chain links TRBV7-6 with TRBJ2-4; without DNA, the TCRdb call of TRBD1 cannot be checked. Germline V gene sequence: CDR1 SGHVS, CDR2 FNYEAQ. The CDR3 extends over 20 amino acids. Here the CDR3 reads CASSPFTPESPWIAKNIQYF.

The rearrangement uses TRBV5-5 and TRBJ2-5. Germline CDR1 SGHKS, CDR2 YYEKEE (reference sequence). The CDR3 loop spans 14 amino acids. The CDR3 protein is CASSLVAAQETQYF.

The gene calls are TRBV29-1 and TRBJ2-2; the TCRdb call, TRBD1, lacks DNA for checking. The germline V gene encodes CDR1 SQVTM and CDR2 ANQGSEA. This CDR3 region has 12 residues. This chain's CDR3 is CSVGQDTGELFF.

V gene TRBV28 combines with J gene TRBJ1-1; the TRBD1 assignment by TCRdb is unverifiable without DNA. Germline CDR1 MDHEN, CDR2 SYDVKM. The CDR3 has 14 residues. The CDR3 is CASDSLRGDTEAFF.

The chain recombines TRBV4-1 with TRBJ2-3; TCRdb's assignment of TRBD1 cannot be checked, as there is no DNA. The CDR3 contains 15 residues. The germline V gene has CDR1 MGHRA and CDR2 YSYEKL. CDR3 sequence reads: CASTRVGQGSDTQYF.

V and J are TRBV7-9 and TRBJ1-2; checking the TCRdb D call of TRBD1 is not possible without DNA. CDR1 and CDR2 (germline): SEHNR, FQNEAQ (reference sequence). The CDR3 consists of 16 residues. CDR3 loop: CASSLFLPGGGYGYTF.

The chain carries TRBV11-2 and TRBJ2-1. CDR1 and CDR2 (germline): SGHAT, FQNNGV. This CDR3 has 17 residues. CDR3 protein: CASSPERQRSSYNEQFF.

V and J are TRBV15 and TRBJ2-1. Germline lookup yields CDR1 LNHNV and CDR2 YYDKDF (reference sequence). This CDR3 is 12 amino acids long. CDR3 sequence: CATSIPRNEQFF.